These 25 T cell receptor beta chains were all obtained from the same sample, sequenced in a study of shared clonotypes between healthy human individuals. The table came from immunoSEQ multiplex PCR; TCRdb's copy has only in-frame clones and leaves some out. The sample records approximately 2.5 million clones, approximately 94% being singletons. Sequencing used naive CD4+ T cells sorted from blood. Subset: CD45RA+ positively selected. These receptors all stem from a man aged 18 to 29 in good health.

In regard to this clone: This sample also contains other DNA sequences that code for the same CDR3. The V and J genes are TRBV29-1 and TRBJ2-2, with TRBD1 matching over 8 bases. This CDR3 has 14 residues. Trimming at V came to 4 bases and at J to 2 bases, leaving 3 bases not matched to a gene. Germline V lookup: CDR1 SQVTM, CDR2 ANQGSEA. CDR3 nucleotides: TGCAGCGTTGGTGGACAGGGAAACACCGGGGAGCTGTTTTTT. Translating gives CSVGGQGNTGELFF.

The rearrangement uses TRBV7-9 and TRBJ2-4; D gene uncertain. Per germline, CDR1 SEHNR and CDR2 FQNEAQ (reference sequence). The CDR3 has 17 residues. The V end lost 1 base, the J end lost 1 base, and 14 bases lay between the germline ends. CDR3 coding DNA: TGTGCCAGCAGCTTAGACCTTCCGGATTCGGCCAAAAACATTCAGTACTTC. It translates to CASSLDLPDSAKNIQYF.

Notes on this clone: Other DNA sequences within the sample encode an identical CDR3. This chain links TRBV5-1 with TRBJ1-4; 9 bases align to TRBD1. CDR1 and CDR2 from the germline V gene are SGHRS and YFSETQ. J gave up 8 bases and V 3 bases, and 2 bases lay outside the gene matches. The CDR3 length is 13 residues. The CDR3 coding sequence is TGCGCCAGCAGCTCGGGGACAGGGGAAAAACTGTTTTTT. It translates to CASSSGTGEKLFF.

The chain employs TRBV7-2 and TRBJ2-6, with D unresolved. V lost 5 bases and J 7 bases, leaving 12 bases between the germline ends. The CDR3 contains 14 residues. The germline CDR1 and CDR2 sequences are SGHTA and FQGNSA. CDR3: CASSPPGLANVLTF. The CDR3, as DNA: TGTGCCAGCAGCCCTCCCGGGCTAGCCAACGTCCTGACTTTC.

The CDR3 nucleotides read TGTGCCAGCAGTGAAGCGGCAGGACTCCTCTACAATGAGCAGTTCTTC. This sequence encodes CASSEAAGLLYNEQFF. The V gene is TRBV6-1, the J gene TRBJ2-1, with D maybe TRBD2 (5 bases). Trimming took off 0 bases at V and 3 bases at J, with 12 bases between the two ends. Germline loops: CDR1 MNHNS, CDR2 SASEGT. The CDR3 spans 16 residues.

The genes are TRBV18 and TRBJ2-3; D remains unclear. This CDR3 has 14 amino acids. The V gene's germline CDR1 is KGHSH and CDR2 LQKENI. Trimming shortened V by 5 bases and J by 2 bases, and 11 bases separated the two germline ends. CDR3 DNA sequence: TGTGCCAGCTCAGGGGTCATGGACACAGATACGCAGTATTTT. This sequence encodes CASSGVMDTDTQYF. Variable domain in full (rest from reference TRBV18 and TRBJ2-3): NAGVMQNPRHLVRRRGQEARLRCSPMKGHSHVYWYRQLPEEGLKFMVYLQKENIIDESGMPKERFSAEFPKEGPSILRIQQVVRGDSAAYFCASSGVMDTDTQYFGPGTRLTVL.

The chain has TRBV27 and TRBJ1-1; 7 nucleotides line up with TRBD1. V trimming: 6 bases; J trimming: 3 bases; junction bases outside the gene matches: 7. Germline V gene data show CDR1 as MNHEY and CDR2 as SMNVEV (reference sequence). This CDR3 has 14 residues. CDR3 coding DNA: TGTGCCAGCAGCTTTATTGACAGGGACACTGAAGCTTTCTTT. It is translated as CASSFIDRDTEAFF.

The chain recombines TRBV30 with TRBJ1-6; 7 nucleotides match TRBD1. Unmatched junction bases numbered 5, after V lost 2 bases and J lost 7 bases. The germline V gene encodes CDR1 GTSNPN and CDR2 SVGIG (reference sequence). CDR3 size: 14 residues. The CDR3 nucleotides read TGTGCCTGGAGTTCCGGGACAGCAAATTCACCCCTCCACTTT. Protein product: CAWSSGTANSPLHF.

The chain combines TRBV19 with TRBJ2-6, with D uncertain. Per germline, CDR1 LNHDA and CDR2 SQIVND (reference sequence). V was trimmed by 5 bases and J by 1 base, leaving 15 bases between them. There are 17 residues in the CDR3. The CDR3 DNA reads as TGTGCCAGTAGTTTTGAGTTTTTGGGATCTGGGGCCAACGTCCTGACTTTC. Translated, it gives CASSFEFLGSGANVLTF.

The CDR3 DNA follows: TGTGCCAGCTCACCCTATAATCAGCCCCAGCATTTT. Amino acid sequence: CASSPYNQPQHF. The chain recombines TRBV18 with TRBJ1-5; D unresolved. V dropped 3 bases and J dropped 4 bases, with 4 bases sitting between them. CDR3 size: 12 residues. Germline CDR1 is KGHSH and CDR2 is LQKENI. Using reference TRBV18 and TRBJ1-5 for the parts outside the CDR3, the full variable domain is NAGVMQNPRHLVRRRGQEARLRCSPMKGHSHVYWYRQLPEEGLKFMVYLQKENIIDESGMPKERFSAEFPKEGPSILRIQQVVRGDSAAYFCASSPYNQPQHFGDGTRLSIL.

This rearrangement joins TRBV19 to TRBJ1-3; TRBD1 agrees at 8 bases. V was pared by 8 bases and J by 0 bases, with 3 bases of the junction left unmatched. The CDR3 covers 14 residues. Per the germline V gene, CDR1 is LNHDA and CDR2 is SQIVND (reference sequence). Here the CDR3 reads CASGTGLSGNTIYF. Written as DNA, the CDR3 is TGTGCCAGTGGGACAGGTCTCTCTGGAAACACCATATATTTT.

The chain employs TRBV30 and TRBJ2-2; D possibly matches TRBD1 or TRBD2 (5 bases each). The CDR3 sequence is 12 residues long. The V end was cut by 5 bases, the J end by 8 bases, with 12 bases between. Germline V CDR1 and CDR2: GTSNPN, SVGIG (reference sequence). CDR3 nucleotide sequence: TGTGCCTGGGGACTCGGACAAGGGGAGCTGTTTTTT. It translates to CAWGLGQGELFF.

The genes are TRBV5-1 and TRBJ2-6; 10 bases fit TRBD1. This CDR3 is 18 amino acids long. Germline V gives CDR1 SGHRS, CDR2 YFSETQ. Losses at the gene ends were 0 bases for V and 1 base for J; bases not matched to a gene: 4. CDR3 nucleotide sequence: TGCGCCAGCAGCTTGGGGAGGGACAGGGGATCTGGGGCCAACGTCCTGACTTTC. Protein sequence: CASSLGRDRGSGANVLTF.

J is TRBJ2-7 and V is TRBV6-5, with 9 positions matching TRBD1. The V gene's germline CDR1 is MNHEY and CDR2 SVGAGI. This CDR3 is built from 15 residues. Losses at the gene ends were 2 bases for V and 3 bases for J; bases not matched to a gene: 5. The CDR3 reads CASSYRDREVYEQYF. The CDR3 bases are TGTGCCAGCAGTTACCGGGACAGGGAGGTCTACGAGCAGTACTTC.

The chain links TRBV11-1 to TRBJ2-2; no clear D. Trimming took 5 bases from V and 5 from J, leaving 18 bases between them. The CDR3 is 16 residues long. Germline V lookup: CDR1 SGHAT, CDR2 FQDESV (reference sequence). This chain's CDR3 is CASSPVLLTGTGELFF. Written as DNA, the CDR3 is TGTGCCAGCAGCCCTGTTCTACTTACCGGGACCGGGGAGCTGTTTTTT.

The gene calls are TRBV7-2 and TRBJ1-2; 7 nucleotides line up with TRBD1. The CDR3 loop spans 15 amino acids. J was trimmed by 4 bases and V by 3 bases; bases with no gene match: 8. Germline V lookup: CDR1 SGHTA, CDR2 FQGNSA. The CDR3 loop reads CASSFSGTEAYGYTF. The CDR3 coding sequence is TGTGCCAGCAGCTTTTCCGGGACAGAGGCCTATGGCTACACCTTC.

This rearrangement joins TRBV4-2 to TRBJ2-2; no reliable D call. V shed 1 base and J shed 6 bases, with 9 bases lying between them. The CDR3 sequence is 14 residues long. Germline CDR1 and CDR2: LGHNA and YNFKEQ. The CDR3 bases are TGTGCCAGCAGCCAAGGGGCAGCGCCCGGGGAGCTGTTTTTT. Translating gives CASSQGAAPGELFF.

This clone came up once. V gene TRBV5-1 combines with J gene TRBJ2-1, with 13 bases that match TRBD2. Unmatched junction bases numbered 7, after V lost 2 bases and J lost 8 bases. CDR1 and CDR2 (germline): SGHRS, YFSETQ. This CDR3 is built from 16 residues. The CDR3 DNA reads TGCGCCAGCAGCTTACAGACTAGCGGGAGGATTCATGAGCAGTTCTTC. It yields the protein CASSLQTSGRIHEQFF.

This clone came up once. V and J are TRBV18 and TRBJ2-5; 8 bases align to TRBD1. Looked up from germline, CDR1 is KGHSH and CDR2 is LQKENI. The CDR3 is made up of 12 amino acids. Trimming cost V 3 bases and J 9 bases; bases outside gene matches: 3. The DNA for the CDR3 is TGTGCCAGCTCACCGGACAGGGTGGCCCAGTACTTC. Amino acid sequence: CASSPDRVAQYF.

This chain connects TRBV18 to TRBJ1-2, with D possibly matching TRBD1 (5 bases). The germline CDR1 and CDR2 sequences are KGHSH and LQKENI. Trimming took off 6 bases at V and 2 bases at J, with 13 bases between the two ends. The CDR3 runs to 14 residues. The CDR3 protein is CASSQGQANYGYTF. The DNA for the CDR3 is TGTGCCAGCTCCCAGGGCCAGGCGAACTATGGCTACACCTTC. The variable domain in full, completed from reference TRBV18 and TRBJ1-2, reads NAGVMQNPRHLVRRRGQEARLRCSPMKGHSHVYWYRQLPEEGLKFMVYLQKENIIDESGMPKERFSAEFPKEGPSILRIQQVVRGDSAAYFCASSQGQANYGYTFGSGTRLTVV.

The genes are TRBV10-2 and TRBJ1-4; TRBD1 agrees at 7 bases. The germline CDR1 and CDR2 sequences are WSHSY and SAAADI. This CDR3 has 14 amino acids. V shed 1 base and J 7 bases; nucleotides not matched to a gene: 3. CDR3 sequence (DNA): TGCGCCAGCAGTGAGTTAGGGGGCGGTGAAAAACTGTTTTTT. Protein sequence: CASSELGGGEKLFF.

Worth noting for this clone: Different DNA sequences within this sample yield the same CDR3. The rearrangement uses TRBV5-1 and TRBJ1-5; D unresolved. The CDR3 loop spans 14 amino acids. The V gene lost 0 bases and the J gene lost 2 bases, with 6 bases spanning the gap. From germline, CDR1 is SGHRS and CDR2 YFSETQ. CDR3 amino acids: CASSLGGGNQPQHF. For the CDR3, the DNA is TGCGCCAGCAGCTTGGGGGGTGGCAATCAGCCCCAGCATTTT.

The rearrangement joins TRBV5-1 to TRBJ1-4, with D maybe TRBD1 (5 bases). V was clipped by 0 bases and J by 3 bases, with 12 bases between them. The CDR3 spans 16 residues. Germline V gives CDR1 SGHRS, CDR2 YFSETQ. The CDR3 region has the DNA TGCGCCAGCAGCTTGGAAGGGGCGGCGGCTAATGAAAAACTGTTTTTT. It specifies CASSLEGAAANEKLFF. Variable domain in full (rest from reference TRBV5-1 and TRBJ1-4): KAGVTQTPRYLIKTRGQQVTLSCSPISGHRSVSWYQQTPGQGLQFLFEYFSETQRNKGNFPGRFSGRQFSNSRSEMNVSTLELGDSALYLCASSLEGAAANEKLFFGSGTQLSVL.

The genes are TRBV11-2 and TRBJ2-7; 7 bases are a match to TRBD2. There are 15 residues in the CDR3. The V segment lost 5 bases and the J segment 3 bases; nucleotides outside the gene matches: 10. Germline V lookup: CDR1 SGHAT, CDR2 FQNNGV. CDR3 sequence (DNA): TGTGCCAGCAGCATTATAGCGGGTACCTTCTACGAGCAGTACTTC. This encodes CASSIIAGTFYEQYF.

This clone was counted only a few times. V is TRBV27 and J is TRBJ1-1; a possible D gene is TRBD1 (5 bases). Germline V lookup: CDR1 MNHEY, CDR2 SMNVEV (reference sequence). This CDR3 contains 14 residues. V was clipped by 10 bases and J by 0 bases, with 15 bases between them. CDR3 residues: CATRDGRMNTEAFF. CDR3 sequence (DNA): TGTGCCACTAGGGACGGGCGGATGAACACTGAAGCTTTCTTT.